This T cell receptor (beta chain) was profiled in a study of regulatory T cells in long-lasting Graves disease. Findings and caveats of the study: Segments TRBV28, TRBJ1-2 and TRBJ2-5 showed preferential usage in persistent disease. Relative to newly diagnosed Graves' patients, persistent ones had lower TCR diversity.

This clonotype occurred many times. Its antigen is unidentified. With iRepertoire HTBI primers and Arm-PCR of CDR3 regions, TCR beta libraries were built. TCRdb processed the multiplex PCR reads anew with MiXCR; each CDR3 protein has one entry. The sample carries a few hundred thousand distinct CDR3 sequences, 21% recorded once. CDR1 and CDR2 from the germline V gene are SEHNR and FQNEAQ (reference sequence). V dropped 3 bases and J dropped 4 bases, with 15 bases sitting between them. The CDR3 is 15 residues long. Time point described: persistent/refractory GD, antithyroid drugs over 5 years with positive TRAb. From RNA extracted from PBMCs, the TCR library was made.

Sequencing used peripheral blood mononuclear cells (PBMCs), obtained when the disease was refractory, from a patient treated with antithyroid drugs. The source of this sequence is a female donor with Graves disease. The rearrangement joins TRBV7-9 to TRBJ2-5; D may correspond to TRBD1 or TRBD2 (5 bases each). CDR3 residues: CASSFPALRGETQYF. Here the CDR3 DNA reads TGTGCCAGCAGCTTCCCAGCGCTGAGGGGAGAGACCCAGTACTTC.